This TCR delta chain was recorded in a study of Vδ1+ human thymocytes (dated by TCRdb to 2017 to 2018). The study in broad terms: The study characterised mRNA-level TRG and TRD CDR3 repertoires of highly purified Vdelta1+ thymocytes from young children as a data resource. The multiplex-based CDR3 amplicon strategy had previously been validated against 5'RACE-based CDR3 amplicon generation methods. Beyond this particular receptor, the publication reports: About 20% of thymic TRD sequences were found to be Vdelta2 (and few were Vdelta3) despite high sort purity, in contrast to peripheral blood Vdelta1+ controls. Because unexpected Vdelta2 sequences could lead to misinterpretation of bulk repertoire data, the authors recommended using highly purified populations and single-cell validation. Many TRG clonotypes were shared between donors (up to about 6.9x10^3), whereas TRD repertoires were essentially private (max roughly 100 shared). No clustering by age or sex was observed, so analyses did not stratify donors by these variables. Thymic TRG and TRD repertoires appeared highly polyclonal with Gaussian CDR3 length distributions, unlike oligoclonal peripheral blood repertoires.

Taken from the germline V gene, the CDR1 and CDR2 loops are TSWWSYY and QGS. From the cysteine up to the phenylalanine, the CDR3 has a length of 18 residues. The only DNA kept is the CDR3, 54 bases in frame from the first base. V is reduced by 3 bases and J by 7 bases, leaving a spacing of 27 bases between them. This clone was counted a few times. Its cognate antigen has yet to be identified. Base qualities are not provided; no much larger clone lies one nucleotide away. Thymic samples were depleted of alphabeta T cells, then CD3+ TCRVdelta1+ TCRVdelta2- thymocytes were FACS-sorted. Sorted Vdelta1+ thymocyte purity ranged from 98% to 99.6%. The thymic specimens were obtained from several paediatric patients, aged about 5 days to 15 months, who were having corrective cardiac surgery. After the thymic tissue was dispersed, mononuclear cells were isolated using a Histopaque-1077 density gradient. Staining used anti-TCRVdelta1 clone TS8.2, anti-TCRVdelta2 clone B6, anti-CD3 clone HIT3a and anti-TCRalphabeta clone IP26 antibodies.

RNA extraction was performed with the RNeasy mini kit, and reverse transcription was done with Superscript III. CDR3 amplicons were generated by multiplex PCR with pooled V-gene forward primers and a constant-region reverse primer carrying Illumina adaptor overhangs. Amplicons were gel-purified, then indexed with Nextera index primers over about 8 extra PCR cycles and purified with AMPure XP beads. Sequencing of the libraries was done on an Illumina MiSeq using paired-end 250 bp reads, dual indexing and a roughly 21% PhiX spike-in. The authors' pipeline ran thus. Reads were quality checked with FastQC, and TRG read pairs were merged with ea-utils fastq-join. IMGT/HighV-QUEST was used to annotate sequences, retaining only productive sequences with an unambiguous V-gene assignment, and each clonotype was defined by an identical CDR3 sequence. Downstream analysis used VDJtools 1.1.1, tcR 2.2.3, Treemap and vegan Shannon diversity in R 3.4.4. TCRdb called clones from the public reads with CATT, and repeated DNA sequences were later combined into one row. TCRdb's processing, not the study's, gives the V and J calls here. For this sample the table gives under 30,000 delta-chain clones, of which 7.4% were detected only once. The ten largest clones represent about 1% of the sample.

This receptor was obtained from a girl in the first two years of life who had congenital heart surgery. The sample consisted of Vdelta1+ gamma-delta thymocytes from the thymus. The cell subset or site label corresponds to: FACS-sorted CD3+ TCRalphabeta- TCRVdelta1+ TCRVdelta2- thymocytes. Recombination linked TRDV1 to TRDJ1; too little of a D gene remains to name it. Here the CDR3 is given as CALGDRGPVKGRSGKLIF. In nucleotide form, the sequence is TGTGCTCTTGGGGACCGGGGTCCCGTCAAGGGGCGGTCTGGTAAACTCATCTTT.